This TCR beta chain was sequenced during a study of blood T cell repertoires in COVID-19. Looking at the study overall: The United States, Italy and Spain supplied acute and convalescent COVID-19 samples. Nucleic acid was either cDNA or gDNA, and it came from T cells, B-cell-depleted T cells, or PBMCs.

Source study methods: Scientists estimated how many nucleated cells there were by amplifying reference gene primers. Some clones are missing from TCRdb's copy, which holds only in-frame ones; the method was immunoSEQ multiplex PCR. V, J and clone size are taken as reported in that table, and D and trimming were inferred from the DNA itself. The sample contains some 83,000 clones, about 85% of which appear only once. The clonotype originates from a man aged 55 to 69 with active or convalescent COVID-19. Material for sequencing was peripheral blood.

The CDR3 nucleotides read TGTGCCAGCAGTTTGAGTCGGGACAGGGAGACAGATACGCAGTATTTT. This codes for CASSLSRDRETDTQYF. The chain uses TRBV7-8 and TRBJ2-3; the match to TRBD1 covers 9 bases. Germline CDR1 reads SGHVS; CDR2 reads FQNEAQ. V trimming: 6 bases; J trimming: 3 bases; junction bases outside the gene matches: 10. This CDR3 is 16 amino acids long.